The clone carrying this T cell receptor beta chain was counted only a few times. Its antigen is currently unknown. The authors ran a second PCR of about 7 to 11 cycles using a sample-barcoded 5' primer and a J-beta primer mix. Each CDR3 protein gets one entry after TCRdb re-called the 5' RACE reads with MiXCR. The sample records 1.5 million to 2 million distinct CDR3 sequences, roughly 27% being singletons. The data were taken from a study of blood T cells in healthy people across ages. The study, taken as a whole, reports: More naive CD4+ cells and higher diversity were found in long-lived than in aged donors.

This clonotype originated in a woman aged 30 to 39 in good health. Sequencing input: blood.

The CDR3 DNA reads TGTGCCAGCAGTTATGCCGGGACAGAAGGCTACGAGCAGTACTTC. It translates to CASSYAGTEGYEQYF. This rearrangement joins TRBV6-5 to TRBJ2-7, with 7 bases aligning to TRBD1. The V and J ends lost 3 bases and 3 bases, in that order; junction bases with no gene match: 8. Looked up from germline, CDR1 is MNHEY and CDR2 is SVGAGI. This CDR3 spans 15 amino acids.